The present TCR beta chain was sequenced within a study of low-dose radiotherapy and immunotherapy resistance in tumors. Documented time point: before trial treatment. The donors' treatment consisted of nivolumab, ipilimumab, aspirin, low-dose cyclophosphamide and low-dose radiotherapy. The presence of advanced solid tumors lacking tumor-infiltrating lymphocytes characterized eligible patients. Germline V gene data show CDR1 as LNHDA and CDR2 as SQIVND (reference sequence). J gave up 6 bases and V 5 bases, and 11 bases lay outside the gene matches. This CDR3 is built from 16 residues. Gene-specific TRAV and TRBV primers were used for first-strand cDNA, covering alpha and beta chains. With a V-primer adapter and a constant-region primer, TCRs were amplified for around 21 PCR cycles. TCRdb reprocessed the reads via MiXCR and lists one record per CDR3 protein. In the table there are nearly 95,000 distinct CDR3 sequences, under 9.5% of which are singletons.

This clonotype was seen ten or more times. The genes are TRBV19 and TRBJ1-5; 9 bases align to TRBD1. Sequencing used PBMCs, obtained before treatment. The receptor comes from a male donor with prostate cancer. Here the CDR3 reads CASSPPGQGNSQPQHF. DNA of the CDR3: TGTGCCAGTAGTCCTCCGGGACAGGGAAACTCTCAGCCCCAGCATTTT.